This T cell receptor (beta chain) was observed in a study of human T cells and chemical hapten exposure. Whole-study results and caveats: Expanded TCRs showed more large CDR3 clusters than pre-sensitization or healthy control sets.

Time point meaning: patch test 3, about 24 weeks after DPC sensitization. As for treatment: therapeutic diphenylcyclopropenone sensitization with weekly scalp DPC. Ahead of each patch test application, blood was drawn. Unique molecular identifiers were affixed to discrete cDNA molecules within the library. Using its own MiXCR run on the RACE reads, TCRdb lists one record per CDR3 protein. Of just over 70,000 distinct CDR3 sequences listed, 11% are singletons. Many counts were recorded for this clonotype. What it recognizes is unknown. Sample: whole blood, taken in connection with sensitization to the hapten diphenylcyclopropenone (DPC). The sequence derives from a woman between 50 and 59 years old with alopecia areata. Some clones in this sample may be carry-over from other donors' samples.

The CDR3 here is CASSYGDSLSYEQYF. The CDR3 DNA is TGTGCCAGCAGTTACGGGGACAGTCTTTCCTACGAGCAGTACTTC. The rearrangement joins TRBV6-6 to TRBJ2-7; TRBD1 matches 7 bases. The CDR3 totals 15 residues. V lost 2 bases, J lost 1 base, and 5 bases stayed unmatched. Germline V gene lookup returns CDR1 MNHNY and CDR2 SVGAGI (reference sequence).